The 25 T cell receptor beta chains presented below share a single source sample, sequenced in a study of patients and donors after allogeneic stem cell transplantation (dated by TCRdb to about 2020). The library was made by RT-PCR. TCRdb shows the sequencer as NextSeq 550. Using fastp trimming at Q25 and MiXCR clonotype assembly, TCRdb reanalyzed the public sequencing data and kept in-frame beta chains. Each CDR3 protein appears once, grouped with its most common genes and DNA. This sample comprises about a million distinct CDR3 sequences, approximately 19% of them detected only once. The biggest ten clones account for roughly 6.4% of the sample. Material: blood, either unsorted or a sorted T cell fraction (not recorded which). These receptors all stem from a human donor who was either an allogeneic HSCT recipient or a stem cell or donor lymphocyte infusion donor (not recorded which). It is not recorded whose cells these are; they may come from a transplant donor.

This chain joins TRBV6-5 and TRBJ1-2, with no clear D. Germline values: CDR1 MNHEY, CDR2 SVGAGI. The CDR3 has 13 amino acids. V lost 2 bases to trimming and J lost 4 bases, with 8 bases between them. The CDR3 region has the DNA TGTGCCAGCAGTTACCCGGGAAGCTATGGCTACACCTTC. Its protein product is CASSYPGSYGYTF.

This clonotype was observed once. The genes are TRBV7-9 and TRBJ2-4; D remains ambiguous. The V gene lost 5 bases and the J gene lost 9 bases, with 17 bases spanning the gap. Germline CDR1 SEHNR, CDR2 FQNEAQ (reference sequence). The length of the CDR3 is 14 residues. The CDR3 coding sequence is TGTGCCAGCAGCACCACCTCCTATATGGGCATTCAGTACTTC. The encoded protein is CASSTTSYMGIQYF.

This clonotype was detected a few times. The chain combines TRBV12-5 with TRBJ2-3; 11 positions agree with TRBD2. Germline V lookup: CDR1 LGHNT, CDR2 FRNRAP. CDR3 length: 17 amino acids. Trimming cost V 0 bases and J 0 bases; bases outside gene matches: 2. The CDR3: CASGLVLAGESTDTQYF. The CDR3, as DNA: TGTGCTAGTGGTTTGGTACTAGCGGGAGAAAGCACAGATACGCAGTATTTT. The entire variable domain, with the rest obtained from reference TRBV12-5 and TRBJ2-3, is as follows: DARVTQTPRHKVTEMGQEVTMRCQPILGHNTVFWYRQTMMQGLELLAYFRNRAPLDDSGMPKDRFSAEMPDATLATLKIQPSEPRDSAVYFCASGLVLAGESTDTQYFGPGTRLTVL.

The chain couples TRBV7-9 to TRBJ2-2; D gene uncertain. Germline V lookup: CDR1 SEHNR, CDR2 FQNEAQ (reference sequence). The CDR3 runs 16 residues. Trimming removed 8 bases at V and 3 bases at J, with 19 bases between. The CDR3 reads CASPPWGRTDTGELFF. The CDR3 nucleotides are TGTGCCAGCCCACCCTGGGGAAGAACGGACACCGGGGAGCTGTTTTTT.

This clonotype showed up just a few times. The rearrangement joins TRBV15 to TRBJ2-7; perhaps TRBD1 as D (6 bases). CDR1 is LNHNV and CDR2 is YYDKDF in the germline V gene (reference sequence). This CDR3 has 15 residues. Trimming took 4 bases from V and 2 from J, leaving 15 bases between them. The CDR3 DNA reads TGTGCCACCAGCACCAACCGGGACACAACCTACGAGCAGTACTTC. Protein sequence: CATSTNRDTTYEQYF.

The CDR3 loop reads CASSPKQGNHEQFF. The CDR3 coding sequence is TGTGCCAGCAGCCCGAAACAGGGTAATCATGAGCAGTTCTTC. The chain recombines TRBV7-9 with TRBJ2-1; maybe TRBD1 (6 bases). Trimming pared 5 bases from V and 8 bases from J, leaving 16 bases between. This CDR3 has 14 amino acids. CDR1 and CDR2 (germline): SEHNR, FQNEAQ (reference sequence).

This clonotype has a handful of counts. The rearrangement uses TRBV6-5 and TRBJ1-1, with D uncertain. From germline, CDR1 is MNHEY and CDR2 SVGAGI. The CDR3 spans 11 residues. Trimming left V 5 bases short and J 11 bases short, with 12 bases between. CDR3 amino acids: CASSDRRAAFF. The CDR3 bases are TGTGCCAGCAGTGACCGCCGTGCGGCTTTCTTT.

The chain combines TRBV30 with TRBJ1-1; TRBD1 aligns across 7 bases. The CDR3 covers 15 residues. J was trimmed by 0 bases and V by 3 bases; bases with no gene match: 7. CDR1 and CDR2 from the germline V gene are GTSNPN and SVGIG (reference sequence). The CDR3 here is CAWRGEDRVNTEAFF. DNA of the CDR3: TGTGCCTGGAGGGGTGAAGACAGGGTGAACACTGAAGCTTTCTTT. The full variable domain, with the rest looked up from reference TRBV30 and TRBJ1-1, is SQTIHQWPATLVQPVGSPLSLECTVEGTSNPNLYWYRQAAGRGLQLLFYSVGIGQISSEVPQNLSASRPQDRQFILSSKKLLLSDSGFYLCAWRGEDRVNTEAFFGQGTRLTVV.

This clonotype showed up just a few times. The V gene is TRBV6-5, the J gene TRBJ1-1; TRBD1 is a possible D gene (5 bases). This CDR3 spans 15 amino acids. V dropped 3 bases and J dropped 1 base, with 12 bases sitting between them. Germline V gene sequence: CDR1 MNHEY, CDR2 SVGAGI. CDR3 protein: CASSYKQGANTEAFF. The CDR3 DNA follows: TGTGCCAGCAGTTATAAGCAGGGAGCGAACACTGAAGCTTTCTTT.

This clonotype was detected ten times or more. The rearrangement joins TRBV12-3 or TRBV12-4 to TRBJ2-1; 7 nucleotides line up with TRBD2. V was pared by 10 bases and J by 8 bases, with 8 bases of the junction left unmatched. This CDR3 contains 12 residues. DNA for the CDR3: TGTGCCACTCCCGAGGGGAGGGATGAGCAGTTCTTC. Protein product: CATPEGRDEQFF.

This clonotype was observed a few times. V usage is TRBV10-3 and J usage is TRBJ2-7; TRBD1 matches at 9 bases. With V trimmed by 10 bases and J by 2 bases, 9 bases remained unmatched. The CDR3 loop spans 14 amino acids. Germline CDR1 is ENHRY and CDR2 is SYGVKD. This chain's CDR3 is CATTGQGGAYEQYF. CDR3 coding DNA: TGTGCCACCACGGGACAGGGAGGAGCCTACGAGCAGTACTTC.

There are a few counts of this clonotype. The rearrangement uses TRBV4-3 and TRBJ1-2; D not certain. This CDR3 is 14 amino acids long. V lost 0 bases, J lost 1 base, and 6 bases lay in between. In germline, CDR1 is LGHNA, CDR2 YSLEER. The CDR3 region is CASSQEGNNYGYTF. CDR3 bases: TGCGCCAGCAGCCAAGAGGGGAATAACTATGGCTACACCTTC.

The rearrangement uses TRBV12-3 or TRBV12-4 and TRBJ2-7, with 9 bases fitting TRBD2. J lost 0 bases, V lost 2 bases, and 11 bases had no gene match. The CDR3 runs 18 residues. CDR3 sequence: CASSLSALAGYNSYEQYF. The CDR3 DNA reads TGTGCCAGCAGTTTATCGGCTCTAGCGGGGTATAACTCCTACGAGCAGTACTTC.

This clonotype was seen at least ten times. The chain carries TRBV5-1 and TRBJ1-1; 8 bases fit TRBD1. Germline V gene lookup returns CDR1 SGHRS and CDR2 YFSETQ. The CDR3 spans 15 residues. V lost 0 bases and J lost 6; bases outside the gene matches: 7. CDR3 protein: CASSLGLRQGSEAFF. CDR3 nucleotides: TGCGCCAGCAGCTTGGGTTTACGACAGGGGTCTGAAGCTTTCTTT.

This clonotype was recorded a few times. V is TRBV20-1 and J is TRBJ2-1, with D perhaps TRBD2 (5 bases). In germline, CDR1 is DFQATT, CDR2 SNEGSKA (reference sequence). The CDR3 length is 12 residues. V was pared by 3 bases and J by 6 bases, with 9 bases between. CDR3 coding DNA: TGCAGTGCTAGTGAGGGTCTCAATGAGCAGTTCTTC. Protein: CSASEGLNEQFF.

This clonotype was counted between two and nine times. CDR3: CASSLVPHRNTEAFF. Written as DNA, the CDR3 is TGTGCCAGCAGCTTAGTTCCGCATCGGAACACTGAAGCTTTCTTT. The chain couples TRBV7-9 to TRBJ1-1; no clear D gene. V was clipped by 1 base and J by 1 base, with 10 bases between them. The CDR3 totals 15 residues. Germline lookup yields CDR1 SEHNR and CDR2 FQNEAQ (reference sequence).

V gene TRBV5-4 combines with J gene TRBJ1-1; the match to TRBD1 covers 11 bases. Germline CDR1 reads SGHNT; CDR2 reads YYREEE (reference sequence). The CDR3 runs to 16 residues. After removal of 2 bases from V and 0 bases from J, the junction contained 3 bases not matched to a gene. The DNA for the CDR3 is TGTGCCAGCAGCTTCGGACAGGGGGCGTTGAACACTGAAGCTTTCTTT. It codes for CASSFGQGALNTEAFF.

This clonotype occurred a few times. The chain employs TRBV6-6 and TRBJ1-2; no firm D call. Trimming removed 8 bases from V and 7 bases from J, with 11 bases in between. Germline V gene lookup returns CDR1 MNHNY and CDR2 SVGAGI (reference sequence). The CDR3 has 11 amino acids. The CDR3 here is CASEVTGGYTF. DNA of the CDR3: TGTGCCAGCGAGGTTACCGGTGGCTACACCTTC.

This chain uses TRBV20-1 with TRBJ2-5; 10 bases agree with TRBD2. After removal of 4 bases from V and 2 bases from J, the junction contained 4 bases not matched to a gene. The CDR3 sequence is 14 residues long. CDR1 is DFQATT and CDR2 is SNEGSKA in the germline V gene (reference sequence). CDR3: CSATSGGRQETQYF. The CDR3 nucleotides are TGCAGTGCTACTAGCGGGGGACGACAAGAGACCCAGTACTTC.

This clonotype was seen a few times. The rearrangement joins TRBV18 to TRBJ1-1; TRBD1 aligns across 9 bases. The CDR3 totals 16 residues. After removal of 6 bases from V and 5 bases from J, the junction contained 13 bases not matched to a gene. CDR1 is KGHSH and CDR2 is LQKENI in the germline V gene. CDR3 nucleotide sequence: TGTGCCAGCTCGCTACAGGGGGCAGGTATCGGTACTGAAGCTTTCTTT. It is translated as CASSLQGAGIGTEAFF.

This clonotype was found a few times. The chain has TRBV20-1 and TRBJ2-7; perhaps TRBD2 as D (5 bases). Trimming removed 3 bases from V and 5 bases from J, with 17 bases in between. The CDR3 runs 14 residues. The germline gives CDR1 DFQATT, CDR2 SNEGSKA (reference sequence). CDR3 in DNA: TGCAGTGCTAGTGCCCTGAGGGCTCGAGACGAGCAGTACTTC. Translated: CSASALRARDEQYF.

V and J are TRBV25-1 and TRBJ1-5; D is unclear. This CDR3 spans 16 amino acids. V was cut by 1 base and J by 7 bases, with 17 bases left in between. The germline gives CDR1 MGHDK, CDR2 SYGVNS. CDR3 amino acids: CASSESNYGEGQPQHF. The CDR3 region has the DNA TGTGCCAGCAGTGAATCCAATTATGGGGAGGGCCAGCCCCAGCATTTT.

V usage is TRBV11-1 and J usage is TRBJ2-1; the D gene could be TRBD1 or TRBD2 (5 bases each). CDR1 is SGHAT, CDR2 FQDESV, per germline (reference sequence). CDR3 size: 19 residues. V shed 2 bases and J shed 2 bases, with 22 bases lying between them. The chain's CDR3 is CASSLRGAGTPTTYNEQFF. DNA of the CDR3: TGTGCCAGCAGCTTACGAGGCGCCGGGACCCCAACTACCTACAATGAGCAGTTCTTC.

This clonotype was found many times. This rearrangement joins TRBV5-1 to TRBJ1-1; no reliable D call. The CDR3 loop spans 15 amino acids. Germline V gene sequence: CDR1 SGHRS, CDR2 YFSETQ. V lost 6 bases and J 0 bases, leaving 15 bases between the germline ends. CDR3 DNA sequence: TGCGCCAGCAACTTCGGAGTTACAGTGAACACTGAAGCTTTCTTT. Translated, it gives CASNFGVTVNTEAFF.

This clonotype was recorded a few times. The chain employs TRBV6-2 or TRBV6-3 and TRBJ2-3, with TRBD2 matching 10 bases. V shed 7 bases, J shed 4 bases, and the junction held 8 bases outside the gene matches. The CDR3 loop spans 15 amino acids. CDR1 and CDR2 from the germline V gene are MNHEY and SVGEGT. The CDR3 coding sequence is TGTGCCAGCACTCAACTAGCGGGGACCTCAGATACGCAGTATTTT. Translated: CASTQLAGTSDTQYF.